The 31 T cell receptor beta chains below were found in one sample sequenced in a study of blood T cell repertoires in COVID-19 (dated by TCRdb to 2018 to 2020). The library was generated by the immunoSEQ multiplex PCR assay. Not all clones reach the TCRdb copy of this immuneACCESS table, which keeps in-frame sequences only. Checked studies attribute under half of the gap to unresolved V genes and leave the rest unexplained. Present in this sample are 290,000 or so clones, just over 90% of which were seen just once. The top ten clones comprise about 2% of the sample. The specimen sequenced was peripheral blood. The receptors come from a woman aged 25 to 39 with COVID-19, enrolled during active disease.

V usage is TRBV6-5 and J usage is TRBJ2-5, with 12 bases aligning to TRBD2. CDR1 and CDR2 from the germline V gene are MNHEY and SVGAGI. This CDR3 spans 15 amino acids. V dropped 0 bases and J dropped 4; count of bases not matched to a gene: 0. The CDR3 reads CASSYSTSGRETQYF. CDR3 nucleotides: TGTGCCAGCAGTTACTCGACTAGCGGGAGAGAGACCCAGTACTTC.

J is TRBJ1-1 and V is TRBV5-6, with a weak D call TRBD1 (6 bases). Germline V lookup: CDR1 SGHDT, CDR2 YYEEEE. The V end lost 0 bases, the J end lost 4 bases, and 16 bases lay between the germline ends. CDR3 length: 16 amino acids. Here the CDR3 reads CASSLGGAGDGTEAFF. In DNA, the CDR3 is TGTGCCAGCAGCTTGGGTGGGGCAGGGGATGGCACTGAAGCTTTCTTT. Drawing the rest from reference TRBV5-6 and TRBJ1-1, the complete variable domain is DAGVTQSPTHLIKTRGQQVTLRCSPKSGHDTVSWYQQALGQGPQFIFQYYEEEERQRGNFPDRFSGHQFPNYSSELNVNALLLGDSALYLCASSLGGAGDGTEAFFGQGTRLTVV.

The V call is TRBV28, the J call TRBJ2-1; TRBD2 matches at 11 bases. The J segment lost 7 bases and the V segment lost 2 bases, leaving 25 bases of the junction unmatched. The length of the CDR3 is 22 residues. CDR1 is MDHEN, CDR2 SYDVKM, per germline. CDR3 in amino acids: CASSLEVGASGRRLPTGNEQFF. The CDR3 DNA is TGTGCCAGCAGTTTAGAGGTCGGGGCTAGCGGGAGGAGGCTACCCACCGGGAATGAGCAGTTCTTC.

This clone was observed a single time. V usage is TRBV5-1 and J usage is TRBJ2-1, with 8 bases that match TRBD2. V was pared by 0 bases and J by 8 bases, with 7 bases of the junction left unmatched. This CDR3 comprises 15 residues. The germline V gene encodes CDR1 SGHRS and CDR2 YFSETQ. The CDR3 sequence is CASSLDGLASDEQFF. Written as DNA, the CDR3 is TGCGCCAGCAGCTTGGATGGACTAGCTTCCGATGAGCAGTTCTTC.

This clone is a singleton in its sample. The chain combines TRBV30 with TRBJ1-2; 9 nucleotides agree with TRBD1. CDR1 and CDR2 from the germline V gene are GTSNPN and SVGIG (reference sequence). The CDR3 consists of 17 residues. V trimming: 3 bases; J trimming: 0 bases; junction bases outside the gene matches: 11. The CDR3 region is CAWRSDRGSKANYGYTF. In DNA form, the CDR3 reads TGTGCCTGGAGATCGGACAGGGGCTCTAAAGCTAACTATGGCTACACCTTC.

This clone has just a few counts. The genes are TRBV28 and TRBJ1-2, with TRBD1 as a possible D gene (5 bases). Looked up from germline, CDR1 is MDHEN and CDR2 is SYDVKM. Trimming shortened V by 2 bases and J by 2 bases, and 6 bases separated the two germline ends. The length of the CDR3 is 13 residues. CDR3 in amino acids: CASSLGGNYGYTF. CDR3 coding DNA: TGTGCCAGCAGTTTAGGGGGGAACTATGGCTACACCTTC.

CDR3: CASSPSRDRVTGNTIYF. In DNA, the CDR3 is TGTGCCAGCTCACCATCAAGGGACAGGGTTACTGGAAACACCATATATTTT. The chain couples TRBV18 to TRBJ1-3; 9 nucleotides align to TRBD1. There are 17 residues in the CDR3. The V gene's germline CDR1 is KGHSH and CDR2 LQKENI. The V and J ends lost 2 bases and 2 bases, in that order; junction bases with no gene match: 7. The full variable domain, rest sourced from reference TRBV18 and TRBJ1-3, is NAGVMQNPRHLVRRRGQEARLRCSPMKGHSHVYWYRQLPEEGLKFMVYLQKENIIDESGMPKERFSAEFPKEGPSILRIQQVVRGDSAAYFCASSPSRDRVTGNTIYFGEGSWLTVV.

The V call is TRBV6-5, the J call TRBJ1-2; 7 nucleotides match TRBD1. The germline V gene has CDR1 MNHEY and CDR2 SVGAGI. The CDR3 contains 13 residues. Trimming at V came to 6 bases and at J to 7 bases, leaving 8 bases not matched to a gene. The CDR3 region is CASRESYRGGYTF. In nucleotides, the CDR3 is TGTGCCAGCAGAGAGTCCTACAGGGGTGGCTACACCTTC.

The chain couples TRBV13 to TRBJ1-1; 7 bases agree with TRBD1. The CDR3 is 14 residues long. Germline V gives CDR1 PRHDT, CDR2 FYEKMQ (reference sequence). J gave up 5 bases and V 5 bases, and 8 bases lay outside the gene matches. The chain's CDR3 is CASSLRGTATEAFF. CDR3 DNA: TGTGCCAGCAGCCTCAGGGGGACCGCAACTGAAGCTTTCTTT.

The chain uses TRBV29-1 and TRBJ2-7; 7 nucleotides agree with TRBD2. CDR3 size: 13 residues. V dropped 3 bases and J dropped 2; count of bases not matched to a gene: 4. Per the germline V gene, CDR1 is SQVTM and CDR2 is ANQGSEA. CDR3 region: CSVDTGTTYEQYF. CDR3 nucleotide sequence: TGCAGCGTTGACACCGGGACTACCTACGAGCAGTACTTC.

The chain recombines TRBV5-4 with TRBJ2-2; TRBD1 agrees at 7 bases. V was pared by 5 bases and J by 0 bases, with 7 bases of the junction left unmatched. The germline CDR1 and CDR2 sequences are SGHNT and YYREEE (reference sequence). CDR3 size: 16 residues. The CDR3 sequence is CASSLRTGANTGELFF. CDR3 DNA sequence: TGTGCCAGCAGTTTGAGGACAGGAGCGAACACCGGGGAGCTGTTTTTT.

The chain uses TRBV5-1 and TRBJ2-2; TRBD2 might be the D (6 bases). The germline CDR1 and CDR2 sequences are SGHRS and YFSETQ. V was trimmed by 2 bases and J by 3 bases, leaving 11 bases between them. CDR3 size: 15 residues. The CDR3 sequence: CASSLTGLDTGELFF. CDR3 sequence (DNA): TGCGCCAGCAGCTTAACGGGACTGGACACCGGGGAGCTGTTTTTT.

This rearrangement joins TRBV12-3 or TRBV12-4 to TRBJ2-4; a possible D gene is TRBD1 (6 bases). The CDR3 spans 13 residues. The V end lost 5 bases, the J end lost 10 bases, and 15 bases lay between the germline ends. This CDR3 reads CASSQAGTRIQYF. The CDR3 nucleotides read TGTGCCAGCAGTCAAGCCGGGACAAGGATTCAGTACTTC.

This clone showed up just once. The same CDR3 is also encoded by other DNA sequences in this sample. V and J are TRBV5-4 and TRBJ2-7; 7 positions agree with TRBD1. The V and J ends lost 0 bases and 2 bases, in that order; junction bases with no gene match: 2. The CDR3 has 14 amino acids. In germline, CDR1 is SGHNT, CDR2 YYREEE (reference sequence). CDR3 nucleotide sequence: TGTGCCAGCAGCTTGGGAGGGACAGCCTACGAGCAGTACTTC. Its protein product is CASSLGGTAYEQYF.

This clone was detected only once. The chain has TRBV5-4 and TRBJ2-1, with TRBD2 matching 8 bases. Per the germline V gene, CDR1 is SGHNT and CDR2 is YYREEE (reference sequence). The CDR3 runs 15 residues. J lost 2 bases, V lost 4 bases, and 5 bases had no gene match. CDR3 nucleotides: TGTGCCAGCAGCATGACTAGCGCTCCCTACAATGAGCAGTTCTTC. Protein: CASSMTSAPYNEQFF.

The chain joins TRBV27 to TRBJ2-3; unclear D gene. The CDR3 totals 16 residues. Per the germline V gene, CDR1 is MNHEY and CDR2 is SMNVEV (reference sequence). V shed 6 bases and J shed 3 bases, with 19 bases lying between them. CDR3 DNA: TGTGCCAGCAGCTCTCCCGGAGTGATTGGTACAGATACGCAGTATTTT. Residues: CASSSPGVIGTDTQYF.

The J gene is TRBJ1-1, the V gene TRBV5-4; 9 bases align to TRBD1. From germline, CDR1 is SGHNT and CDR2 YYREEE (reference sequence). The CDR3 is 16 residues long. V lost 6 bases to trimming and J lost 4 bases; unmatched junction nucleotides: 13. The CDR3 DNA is TGTGCCAGCACCCAAAACACAGGGGGCGCAGGCACTGAAGCTTTCTTT. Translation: CASTQNTGGAGTEAFF.

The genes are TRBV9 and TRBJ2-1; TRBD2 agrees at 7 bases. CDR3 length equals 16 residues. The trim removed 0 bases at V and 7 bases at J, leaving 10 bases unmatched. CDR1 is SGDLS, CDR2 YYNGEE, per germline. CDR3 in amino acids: CASSVGGGGSGNEQFF. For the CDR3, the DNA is TGTGCCAGCAGCGTAGGGGGAGGCGGGAGTGGGAATGAGCAGTTCTTC.

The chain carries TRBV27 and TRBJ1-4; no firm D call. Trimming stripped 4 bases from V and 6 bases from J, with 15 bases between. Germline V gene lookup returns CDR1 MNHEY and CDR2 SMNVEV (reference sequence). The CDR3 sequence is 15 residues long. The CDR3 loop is CASSSLRQPDEKLFF. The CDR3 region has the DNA TGTGCCAGCAGTTCCCTGCGGCAGCCAGATGAAAAACTGTTTTTT.

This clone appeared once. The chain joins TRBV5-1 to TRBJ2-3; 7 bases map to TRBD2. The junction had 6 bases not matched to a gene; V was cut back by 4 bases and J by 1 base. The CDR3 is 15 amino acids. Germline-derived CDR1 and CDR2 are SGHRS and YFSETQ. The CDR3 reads CASSITSAGTDTQYF. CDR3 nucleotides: TGCGCCAGCAGCATAACTAGCGCGGGCACAGATACGCAGTATTTT.

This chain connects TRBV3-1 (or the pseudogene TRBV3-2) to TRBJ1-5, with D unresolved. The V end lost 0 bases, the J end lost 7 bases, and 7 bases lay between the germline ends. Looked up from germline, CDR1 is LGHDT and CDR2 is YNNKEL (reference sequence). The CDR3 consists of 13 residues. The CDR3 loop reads CASSQDTGQPQHF. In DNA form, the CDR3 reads TGTGCCAGCAGCCAAGATACGGGGCAGCCCCAGCATTTT.

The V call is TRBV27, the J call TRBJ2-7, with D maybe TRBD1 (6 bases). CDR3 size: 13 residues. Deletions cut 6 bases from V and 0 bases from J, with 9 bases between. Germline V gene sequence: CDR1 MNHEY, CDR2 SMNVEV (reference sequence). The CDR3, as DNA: TGTGCCAGCAGCCCGGGACACTCCTACGAGCAGTACTTC. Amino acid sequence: CASSPGHSYEQYF.

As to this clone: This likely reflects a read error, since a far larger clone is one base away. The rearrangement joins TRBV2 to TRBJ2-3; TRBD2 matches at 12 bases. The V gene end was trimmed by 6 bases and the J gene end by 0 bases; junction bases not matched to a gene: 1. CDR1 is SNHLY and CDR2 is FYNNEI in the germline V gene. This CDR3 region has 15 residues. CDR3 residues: CASRGTSGSTDTQYF. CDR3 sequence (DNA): TGTGCCAGCAGGGGGACTAGCGGGAGCACAGATACGCAGTATTTT. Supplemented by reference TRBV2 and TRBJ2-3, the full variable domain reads EPEVTQTPSHQVTQMGQEVILRCVPISNHLYFYWYRQILGQKVEFLVSFYNNEISEKSEIFDDQFSVERPDGSNFTLKIRSTKLEDSAMYFCASRGTSGSTDTQYFGPGTRLTVL.

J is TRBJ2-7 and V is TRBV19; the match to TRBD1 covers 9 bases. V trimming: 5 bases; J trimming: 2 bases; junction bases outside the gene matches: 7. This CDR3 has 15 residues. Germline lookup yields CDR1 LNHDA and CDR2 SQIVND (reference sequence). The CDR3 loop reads CASSPSGTGTYEQYF. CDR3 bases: TGTGCCAGTAGTCCAAGCGGGACAGGGACCTACGAGCAGTACTTC.

The CDR3 nucleotides read TGCAGCGTTGAGGTTCAAGGGGCCCCTTTCTATGGCTACACCTTC. Encoded protein: CSVEVQGAPFYGYTF. The chain is built from TRBV29-1 and TRBJ1-2; maybe TRBD1 (5 bases). Germline V CDR1 and CDR2: SQVTM, ANQGSEA. V was clipped by 3 bases and J by 4 bases, with 18 bases between them. CDR3 size: 15 residues.

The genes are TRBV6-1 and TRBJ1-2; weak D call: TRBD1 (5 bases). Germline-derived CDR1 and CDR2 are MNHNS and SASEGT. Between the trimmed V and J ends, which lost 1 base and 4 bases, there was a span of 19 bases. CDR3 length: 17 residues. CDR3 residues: CASSEGGGEGPLYGYTF. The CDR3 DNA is TGTGCCAGCAGTGAAGGGGGTGGGGAGGGACCACTCTATGGCTACACCTTC.

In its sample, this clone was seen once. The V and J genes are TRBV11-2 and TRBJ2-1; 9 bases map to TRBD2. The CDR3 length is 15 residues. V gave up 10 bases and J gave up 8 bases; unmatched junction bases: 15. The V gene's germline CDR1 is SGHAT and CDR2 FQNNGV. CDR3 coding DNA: TGTGCCACCGTCGCTGGGACTAGCCCCTCTGATGAGCAGTTCTTC. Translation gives CATVAGTSPSDEQFF.

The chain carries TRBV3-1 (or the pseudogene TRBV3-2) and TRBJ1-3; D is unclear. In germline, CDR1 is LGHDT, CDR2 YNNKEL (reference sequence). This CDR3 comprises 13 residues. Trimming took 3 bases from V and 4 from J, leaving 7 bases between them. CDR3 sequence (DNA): TGTGCCAGCAGCCAGAGTACCGGAAACACCATATATTTT. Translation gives CASSQSTGNTIYF.

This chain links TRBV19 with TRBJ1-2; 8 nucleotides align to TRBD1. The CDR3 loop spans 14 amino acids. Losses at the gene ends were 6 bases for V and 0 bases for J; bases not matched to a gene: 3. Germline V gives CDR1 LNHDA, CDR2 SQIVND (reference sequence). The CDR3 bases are TGTGCCAGTAGAGACAGGGGCTCTAACTATGGCTACACCTTC. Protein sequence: CASRDRGSNYGYTF. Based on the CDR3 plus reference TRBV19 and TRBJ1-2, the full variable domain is DGGITQSPKYLFRKEGQNVTLSCEQNLNHDAMYWYRQDPGQGLRLIYYSQIVNDFQKGDIAEGYSVSREKKESFPLTVTSAQKNPTAFYLCASRDRGSNYGYTFGSGTRLTVV.

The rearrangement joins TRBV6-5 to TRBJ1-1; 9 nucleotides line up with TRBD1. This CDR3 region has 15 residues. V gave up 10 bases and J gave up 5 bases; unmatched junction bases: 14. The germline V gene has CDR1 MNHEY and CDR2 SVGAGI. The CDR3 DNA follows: TGTGCCACCTACCGGAGGGACAGGGTGGGGACTGAAGCTTTCTTT. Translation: CATYRRDRVGTEAFF.

This chain's CDR3 is CASSFGTPPSYEQYF. The DNA of the CDR3 is TGTGCCAGCAGTTTCGGGACACCTCCGTCCTACGAGCAGTACTTC. The chain joins TRBV27 to TRBJ2-7, with D possibly being TRBD1 (6 bases). Trimming shortened V by 3 bases and J by 1 base, and 13 bases separated the two germline ends. Germline-derived CDR1 and CDR2 are MNHEY and SMNVEV (reference sequence). The CDR3 spans 15 residues.